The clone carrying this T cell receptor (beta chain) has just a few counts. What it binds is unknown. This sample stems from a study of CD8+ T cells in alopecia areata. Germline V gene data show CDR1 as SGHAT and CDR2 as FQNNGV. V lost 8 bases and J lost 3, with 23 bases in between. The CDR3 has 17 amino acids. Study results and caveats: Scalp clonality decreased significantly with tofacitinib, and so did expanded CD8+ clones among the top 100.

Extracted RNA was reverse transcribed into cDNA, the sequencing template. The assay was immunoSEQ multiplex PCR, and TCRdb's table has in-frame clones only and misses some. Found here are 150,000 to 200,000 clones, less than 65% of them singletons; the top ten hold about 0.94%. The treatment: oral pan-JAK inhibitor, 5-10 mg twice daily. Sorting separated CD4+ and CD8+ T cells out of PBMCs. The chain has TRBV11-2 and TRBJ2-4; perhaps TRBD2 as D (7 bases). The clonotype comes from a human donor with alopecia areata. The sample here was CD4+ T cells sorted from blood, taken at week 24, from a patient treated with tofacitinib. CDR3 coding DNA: TGTGCCAGCGGTGGCGGGGGCGGTTTGTTTGGCAAAAACATTCAGTACTTC. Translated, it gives CASGGGGGLFGKNIQYF.